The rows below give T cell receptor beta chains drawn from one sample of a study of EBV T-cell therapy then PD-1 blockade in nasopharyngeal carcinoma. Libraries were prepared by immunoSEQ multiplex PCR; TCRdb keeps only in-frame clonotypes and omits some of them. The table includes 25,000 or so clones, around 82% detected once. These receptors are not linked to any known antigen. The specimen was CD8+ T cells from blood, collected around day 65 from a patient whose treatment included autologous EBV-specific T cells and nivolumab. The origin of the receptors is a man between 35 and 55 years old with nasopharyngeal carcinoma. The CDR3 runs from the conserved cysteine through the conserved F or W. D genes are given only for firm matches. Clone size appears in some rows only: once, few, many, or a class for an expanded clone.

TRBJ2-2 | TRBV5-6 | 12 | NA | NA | CASSLDTGELFF | TGTGCCAGCAGCTTGGACACCGGGGAGCTGTTTTTT
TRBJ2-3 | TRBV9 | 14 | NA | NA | CASSPVGVADTQYF | TGTGCCAGCAGCCCCGTCGGGGTGGCAGATACGCAGTATTTT
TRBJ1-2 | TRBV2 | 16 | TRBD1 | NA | CASTPARDRGPYGYTF | TGTGCCAGCACCCCCGCCCGCGACAGGGGACCTTATGGCTACACCTTC
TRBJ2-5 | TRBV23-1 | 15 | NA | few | CASSQGRQGGKTQYF | TGCGCCAGCAGTCAAGGCCGACAGGGAGGAAAGACCCAGTACTTC
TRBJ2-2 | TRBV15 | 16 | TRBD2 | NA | CATSGIAGENTGELFF | TGTGCCACCAGCGGAATAGCGGGGGAGAACACCGGGGAGCTGTTTTTT
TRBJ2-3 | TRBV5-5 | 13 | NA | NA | CASSWGVTDTQYF | TGTGCCAGCAGCTGGGGGGTGACAGATACGCAGTATTTT
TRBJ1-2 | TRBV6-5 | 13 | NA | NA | CASSWGRGYGYTF | TGTGCCAGCAGTTGGGGCAGGGGCTATGGCTACACCTTC
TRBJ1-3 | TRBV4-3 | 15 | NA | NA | CASSQDDSSGNTIYF | TGCGCCAGCAGCCAAGACGATAGCTCTGGAAACACCATATATTTT
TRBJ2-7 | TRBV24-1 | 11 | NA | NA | CATGEGRQQYF | TGTGCCACCGGTGAAGGTCGGCAGCAGTACTTC
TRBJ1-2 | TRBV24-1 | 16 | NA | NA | CATSEPSTTSGYGYTF | TGTGCCACCAGTGAGCCCTCGACCACCAGCGGCTATGGCTACACCTTC
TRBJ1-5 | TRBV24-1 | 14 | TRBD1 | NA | CATSDRTGAQPQHF | TGTGCCACCAGTGACCGGACAGGGGCTCAGCCCCAGCATTTT
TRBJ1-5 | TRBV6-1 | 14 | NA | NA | CASSEGTENQPQHF | TGTGCCAGCAGTGAAGGGACGGAAAATCAGCCCCAGCATTTT
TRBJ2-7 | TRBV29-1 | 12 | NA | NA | CSVEGVAYEQYF | TGCAGCGTAGAAGGGGTGGCCTACGAGCAGTACTTC
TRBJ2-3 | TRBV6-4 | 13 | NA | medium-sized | CASSDSADSAQYF | TGTGCCAGCAGTGACTCGGCCGACAGCGCGCAGTATTTT